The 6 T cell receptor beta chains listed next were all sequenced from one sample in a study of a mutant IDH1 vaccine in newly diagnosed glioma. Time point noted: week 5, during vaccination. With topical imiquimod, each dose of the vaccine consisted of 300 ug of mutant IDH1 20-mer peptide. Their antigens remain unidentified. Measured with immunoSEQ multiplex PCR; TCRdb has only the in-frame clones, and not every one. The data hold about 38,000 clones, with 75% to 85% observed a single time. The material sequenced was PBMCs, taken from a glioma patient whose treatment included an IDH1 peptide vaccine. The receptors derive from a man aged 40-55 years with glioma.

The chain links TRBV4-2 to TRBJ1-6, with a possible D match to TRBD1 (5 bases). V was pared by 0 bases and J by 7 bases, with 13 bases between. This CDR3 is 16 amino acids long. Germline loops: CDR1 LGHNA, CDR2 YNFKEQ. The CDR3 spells CASSQDYGGRNSPLHF. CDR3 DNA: TGTGCCAGCAGCCAAGATTACGGGGGAAGGAATTCACCCCTCCACTTT.

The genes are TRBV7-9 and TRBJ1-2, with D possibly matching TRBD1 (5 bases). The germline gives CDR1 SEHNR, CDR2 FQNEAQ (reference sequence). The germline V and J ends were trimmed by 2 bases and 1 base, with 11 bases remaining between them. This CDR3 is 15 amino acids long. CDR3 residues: CASSLSGGINYGYTF. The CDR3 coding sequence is TGTGCCAGCAGCTTAAGCGGGGGTATTAACTATGGCTACACCTTC.

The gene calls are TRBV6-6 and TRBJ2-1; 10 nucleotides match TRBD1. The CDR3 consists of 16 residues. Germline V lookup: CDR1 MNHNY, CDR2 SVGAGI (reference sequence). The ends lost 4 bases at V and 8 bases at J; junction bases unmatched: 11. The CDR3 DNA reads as TGTGCCAGCAGTTCCCCCCCGGGACAGGGGTCGGATGAGCAGTTCTTC. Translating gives CASSSPPGQGSDEQFF.

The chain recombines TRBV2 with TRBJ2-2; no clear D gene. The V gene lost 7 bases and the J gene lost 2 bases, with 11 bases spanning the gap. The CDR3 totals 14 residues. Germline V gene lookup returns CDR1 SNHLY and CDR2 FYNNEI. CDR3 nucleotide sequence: TGTGCCAGCAACCAAGCCAGAAACACCGGGGAGCTGTTTTTT. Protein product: CASNQARNTGELFF.

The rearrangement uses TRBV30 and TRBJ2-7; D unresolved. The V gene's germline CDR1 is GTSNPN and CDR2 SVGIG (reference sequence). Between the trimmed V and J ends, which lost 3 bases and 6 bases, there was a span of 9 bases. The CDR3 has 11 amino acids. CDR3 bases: TGTGCCTGGAGCGGTGCTGCCGAGCAGTACTTC. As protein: CAWSGAAEQYF.

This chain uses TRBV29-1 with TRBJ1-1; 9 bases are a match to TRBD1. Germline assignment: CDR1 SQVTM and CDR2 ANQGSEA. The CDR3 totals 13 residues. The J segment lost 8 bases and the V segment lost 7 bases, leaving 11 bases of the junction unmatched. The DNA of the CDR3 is TGCAGCGCCGTGCCCCGACAGGGGGGAGAAGCTTTCTTT. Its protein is CSAVPRQGGEAFF.